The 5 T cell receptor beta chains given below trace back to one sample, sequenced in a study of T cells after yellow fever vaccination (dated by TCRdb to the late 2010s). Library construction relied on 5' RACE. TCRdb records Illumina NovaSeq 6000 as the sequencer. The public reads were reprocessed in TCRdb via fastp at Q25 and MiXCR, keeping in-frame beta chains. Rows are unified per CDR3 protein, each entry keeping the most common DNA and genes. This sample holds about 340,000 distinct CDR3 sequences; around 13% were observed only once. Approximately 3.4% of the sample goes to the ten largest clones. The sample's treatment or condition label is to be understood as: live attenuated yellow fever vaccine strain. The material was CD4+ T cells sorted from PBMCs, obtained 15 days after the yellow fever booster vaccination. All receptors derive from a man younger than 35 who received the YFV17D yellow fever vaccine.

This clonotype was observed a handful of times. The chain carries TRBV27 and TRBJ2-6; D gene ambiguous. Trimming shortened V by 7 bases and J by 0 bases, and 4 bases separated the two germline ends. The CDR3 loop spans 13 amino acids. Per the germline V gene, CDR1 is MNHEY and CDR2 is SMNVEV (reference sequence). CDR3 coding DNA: TGTGCCAGCACCGTCTCTGGGGCCAACGTCCTGACTTTC. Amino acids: CASTVSGANVLTF.

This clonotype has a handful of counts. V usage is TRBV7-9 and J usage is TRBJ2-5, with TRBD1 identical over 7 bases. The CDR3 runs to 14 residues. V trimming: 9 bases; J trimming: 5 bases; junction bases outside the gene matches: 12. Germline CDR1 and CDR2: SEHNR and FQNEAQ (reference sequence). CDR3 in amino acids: CASRPVTGSETQYF. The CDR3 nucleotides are TGTGCCAGTCGGCCAGTGACAGGGAGCGAGACCCAGTACTTC.

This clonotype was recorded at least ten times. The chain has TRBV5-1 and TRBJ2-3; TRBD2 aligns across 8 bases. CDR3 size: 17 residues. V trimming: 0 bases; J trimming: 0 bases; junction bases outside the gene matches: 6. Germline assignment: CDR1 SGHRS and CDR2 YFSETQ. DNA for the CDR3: TGCGCCAGCAGCTTGGAGGCTAGCGGGTCAAGCACAGATACGCAGTATTTT. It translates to CASSLEASGSSTDTQYF.

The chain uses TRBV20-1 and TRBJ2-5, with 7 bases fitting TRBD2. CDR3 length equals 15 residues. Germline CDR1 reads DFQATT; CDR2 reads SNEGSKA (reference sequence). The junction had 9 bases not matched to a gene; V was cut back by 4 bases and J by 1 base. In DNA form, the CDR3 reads TGCAGTGCTAAAAAACCAGCGGGGACCCAAGAGACCCAGTACTTC. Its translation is CSAKKPAGTQETQYF.

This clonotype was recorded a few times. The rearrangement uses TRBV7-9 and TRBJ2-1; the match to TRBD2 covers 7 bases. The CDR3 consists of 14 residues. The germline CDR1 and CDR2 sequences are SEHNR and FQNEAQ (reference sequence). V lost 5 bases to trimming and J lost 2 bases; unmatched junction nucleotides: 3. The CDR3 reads CASSRDYAYNEQFF. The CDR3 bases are TGTGCCAGCAGCCGGGACTACGCCTACAATGAGCAGTTCTTC.